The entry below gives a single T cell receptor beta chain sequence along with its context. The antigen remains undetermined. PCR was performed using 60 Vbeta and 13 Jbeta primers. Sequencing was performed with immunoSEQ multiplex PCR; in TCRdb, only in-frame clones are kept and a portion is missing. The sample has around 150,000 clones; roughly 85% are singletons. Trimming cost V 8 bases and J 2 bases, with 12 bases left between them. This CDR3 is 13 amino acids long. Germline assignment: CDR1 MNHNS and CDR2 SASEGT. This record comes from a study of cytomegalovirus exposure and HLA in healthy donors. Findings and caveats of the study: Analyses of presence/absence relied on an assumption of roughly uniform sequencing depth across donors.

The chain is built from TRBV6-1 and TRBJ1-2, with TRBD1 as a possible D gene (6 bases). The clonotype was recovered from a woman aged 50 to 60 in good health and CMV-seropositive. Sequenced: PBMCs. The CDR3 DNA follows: TGTGCCAGCGGACAGAAGCTAAACTATGGCTACACCTTC. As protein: CASGQKLNYGYTF.